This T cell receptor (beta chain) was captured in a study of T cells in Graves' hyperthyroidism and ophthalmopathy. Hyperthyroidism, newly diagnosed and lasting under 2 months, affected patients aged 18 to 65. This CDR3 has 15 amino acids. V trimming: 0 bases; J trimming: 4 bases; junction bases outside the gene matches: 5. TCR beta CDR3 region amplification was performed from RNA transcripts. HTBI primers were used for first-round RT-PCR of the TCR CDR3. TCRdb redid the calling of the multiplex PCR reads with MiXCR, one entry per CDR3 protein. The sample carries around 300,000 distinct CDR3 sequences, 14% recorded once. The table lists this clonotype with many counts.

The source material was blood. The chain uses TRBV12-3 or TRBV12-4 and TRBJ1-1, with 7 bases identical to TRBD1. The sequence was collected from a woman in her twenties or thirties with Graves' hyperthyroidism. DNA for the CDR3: TGTGCCAGCAGTTTAGCCGACAGGGCGGGCACTGAAGCTTTCTTT. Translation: CASSLADRAGTEAFF.